This passage covers 19 T cell receptor beta chains from one sample sequenced in a study of cytomegalovirus exposure and HLA in healthy donors. The PCR made use of 60 Vbeta and 13 Jbeta primers. The protocol was immunoSEQ multiplex PCR, while the TCRdb copy is restricted to in-frame clones and leaves out a portion. Among over 150,000 clones listed, around 74% were seen once. The sequenced sample was PBMCs. The receptor set was obtained from a man aged 18-30 years in good health and CMV-seronegative.

This rearrangement joins TRBV5-6 to TRBJ1-1; D gene uncertain. This CDR3 region has 13 residues. Trimming left V 2 bases short and J 1 base short, with 6 bases between. Germline V gives CDR1 SGHDT, CDR2 YYEEEE. The CDR3 spells CASSLTENTEAFF. CDR3 coding DNA: TGTGCCAGCAGCTTAACAGAGAACACTGAAGCTTTCTTT.

This clone has just one count. V gene TRBV4-1 combines with J gene TRBJ2-1, with TRBD2 matching over 11 bases. The V gene end was trimmed by 1 base and the J gene end by 9 bases; junction bases not matched to a gene: 5. Germline V gene sequence: CDR1 MGHRA, CDR2 YSYEKL. This CDR3 region has 15 residues. DNA for the CDR3: TGCGCCAGCAGCCAAGGACTAGCGGGACGGGGTGAGCAGTTCTTC. It encodes CASSQGLAGRGEQFF.

This clone has a handful of counts. The rearrangement links TRBV25-1 to TRBJ1-2; 10 bases fit TRBD1. With V trimmed by 4 bases and J by 6 bases, 5 bases remained unmatched. CDR1 MGHDK and CDR2 SYGVNS come from the germline V gene. This CDR3 is built from 14 residues. The CDR3 DNA is TGTGCCAGCAGTGGGGGGACAGGGGCTCATGGCTACACCTTC. Translating gives CASSGGTGAHGYTF.

V usage is TRBV6-5 and J usage is TRBJ2-1, with D maybe TRBD2 (6 bases). The CDR3 loop spans 15 amino acids. V was pared by 2 bases and J by 10 bases, with 18 bases between. Germline loops: CDR1 MNHEY, CDR2 SVGAGI. The CDR3 is CASSYGGLAPGEQFF. The DNA of the CDR3 is TGTGCCAGCAGTTACGGAGGGCTAGCCCCGGGAGAGCAGTTCTTC.

The gene calls are TRBV6-5 and TRBJ2-7, with 7 nucleotides matching TRBD2. J gave up 6 bases and V 6 bases, and 8 bases lay outside the gene matches. The CDR3 is 13 amino acids. CDR1 and CDR2 from the germline V gene are MNHEY and SVGAGI. The CDR3 region is CASRRAGNGEQYF. DNA for the CDR3: TGTGCCAGCAGACGAGCGGGGAACGGCGAGCAGTACTTC.

CDR3 DNA: TGCGCCAGCAGCCAACAGGGGCTAGCCAAAAACATTCAGTACTTC. It is translated as CASSQQGLAKNIQYF. The rearrangement uses TRBV4-1 and TRBJ2-4, with TRBD1 as a possible D gene (6 bases). CDR3 length: 15 residues. CDR1 MGHRA and CDR2 YSYEKL come from the germline V gene. The V gene lost 2 bases and the J gene lost 0 bases, with 8 bases spanning the gap.

A word on this clone: A read error may account for a junction end that differs from germline. The chain has TRBV7-9 and TRBJ2-6, with TRBD2 matching over 9 bases. Germline values: CDR1 SEHNR, CDR2 FQNEAQ (reference sequence). This CDR3 region has 18 residues. The CDR3 nucleotides read TGTTCCAGCAGCGGTTCGGGACTAGCCACCTCTGGGGCCAACGTCCTGACTTTC. Residues: CSSSGSGLATSGANVLTF.

The chain links TRBV11-2 to TRBJ2-7; a weak D match, TRBD2 (7 bases). The CDR3 covers 15 residues. CDR1 is SGHAT and CDR2 is FQNNGV in the germline V gene. V was shortened by 7 bases and J by 5 bases, with 21 bases between the two germline ends. The CDR3 sequence: CASTSAGALRNEQYF. CDR3 DNA sequence: TGTGCCAGCACCTCCGCGGGGGCTTTAAGGAACGAGCAGTACTTC.

This clone was observed a few times. J is TRBJ2-3 and V is TRBV27, with D possibly being TRBD1 (7 bases). The germline CDR1 and CDR2 sequences are MNHEY and SMNVEV (reference sequence). This CDR3 region has 16 residues. The V and J ends lost 6 bases and 3 bases respectively, with 19 bases between them. Here the CDR3 DNA reads TGTGCCAGCAGGGGTCCGACAGGGAGGAGTACAGATACGCAGTATTTT. Its protein is CASRGPTGRSTDTQYF.

The sample holds a few counts of this clone. The chain joins TRBV6-1 to TRBJ1-4, with 9 positions matching TRBD1. The CDR3 covers 14 residues. The germline CDR1 and CDR2 sequences are MNHNS and SASEGT. After removal of 6 bases from V and 8 bases from J, the junction contained 7 bases not matched to a gene. For the CDR3, the DNA is TGTGCCAGCAGCTCGGGACAGGGAGGGGAAAAACTGTTTTTT. Translation: CASSSGQGGEKLFF.

The chain uses TRBV27 and TRBJ2-7; perhaps TRBD1 as D (6 bases). The ends were cut back, 1 base at V and 1 base at J, with 11 bases in the middle. The germline gives CDR1 MNHEY, CDR2 SMNVEV (reference sequence). This CDR3 contains 15 residues. The CDR3 DNA reads as TGTGCCAGCAGTTTATTTCTGGGGGCGTCCTACGAGCAGTACTTC. The encoded protein is CASSLFLGASYEQYF.

This clone appeared a few times. The chain links TRBV4-3 to TRBJ1-1; a possible D gene is TRBD1 (5 bases). Looked up from germline, CDR1 is LGHNA and CDR2 is YSLEER. This CDR3 region has 15 residues. Trimming removed 0 bases from V and 8 bases from J, with 16 bases in between. In DNA form, the CDR3 reads TGCGCCAGCAGCCAAGAGGGGGGGGGAGTCAGGGAAGCTTTCTTT. Protein sequence: CASSQEGGGVREAFF.

To note about this clone: At one end, the junction sequence differs from germline, possibly due to a read error. The chain is built from TRBV7-9 and TRBJ1-1, with TRBD1 identical over 7 bases. Germline V gene data show CDR1 as SEHNR and CDR2 as FQNEAQ (reference sequence). The CDR3 contains 12 residues. The DNA for the CDR3 is TGTTCCAGCAGCCCTGGGACAGAAAACGCTTTCTTT. Its translation is CSSSPGTENAFF. Based on the CDR3 plus reference TRBV7-9 and TRBJ1-1, the full variable domain is DTGVSQNPRHKITKRGQNVTFRCDPISEHNRLYWYRQTLGQGPEFLTYFQNEAQLEKSRLLSDRFSAERPKGSFSTLEIQRTEQGDSAMYLCSSSPGTENAFFGQGTRLTVV.

The rearrangement joins TRBV7-9 to TRBJ2-7; D is ambiguous. The germline CDR1 and CDR2 sequences are SEHNR and FQNEAQ (reference sequence). V lost 1 base and J 4 bases, leaving 14 bases between the germline ends. This CDR3 spans 15 amino acids. As DNA, the CDR3 is TGTGCCAGCAGCTTAGGAGCACCCGGTTTATACGAGCAGTACTTC. Amino acid sequence: CASSLGAPGLYEQYF. The whole variable domain, remainder taken from reference TRBV7-9 and TRBJ2-7, is DTGVSQNPRHKITKRGQNVTFRCDPISEHNRLYWYRQTLGQGPEFLTYFQNEAQLEKSRLLSDRFSAERPKGSFSTLEIQRTEQGDSAMYLCASSLGAPGLYEQYFGPGTRLTVT.

CDR3 coding DNA: TGCGCCAGCAGCTTGACCCGGACAGGGTATGGCTACACCTTC. Protein product: CASSLTRTGYGYTF. The chain links TRBV5-1 to TRBJ1-2; 8 nucleotides align to TRBD1. Germline V gene sequence: CDR1 SGHRS, CDR2 YFSETQ. There are 14 residues in the CDR3. V gave up 1 base and J gave up 5 bases; unmatched junction bases: 4.

The chain links TRBV4-3 to TRBJ2-1; tentative D call: TRBD2 (5 bases). V lost 0 bases, J lost 3 bases, and 9 bases lay in between. The CDR3 is 15 residues long. Per the germline V gene, CDR1 is LGHNA and CDR2 is YSLEER. In nucleotides, the CDR3 is TGCGCCAGCAGCCAAGACCACGGGGACTACAATGAGCAGTTCTTC. It codes for CASSQDHGDYNEQFF.

J is TRBJ2-7 and V is TRBV10-3; 9 nucleotides line up with TRBD1. This CDR3 has 14 amino acids. With 7 bases clipped from V and 1 base from J, the junction kept 5 bases outside the gene matches. Germline-derived CDR1 and CDR2 are ENHRY and SYGVKD. CDR3 loop: CAINSGTGSYEQYF. The CDR3 region has the DNA TGTGCCATCAATTCCGGGACAGGGTCCTACGAGCAGTACTTC.

V gene TRBV18 combines with J gene TRBJ2-7; TRBD2 aligns across 11 bases. Germline V gene data show CDR1 as KGHSH and CDR2 as LQKENI. V lost 4 bases to trimming and J lost 7 bases; unmatched junction nucleotides: 12. The CDR3 is 16 amino acids. The CDR3 here is CASSRGAGLAGGEQYF. DNA for the CDR3: TGTGCCAGCTCACGAGGAGCAGGGCTAGCGGGGGGTGAGCAGTACTTC.

V gene TRBV7-9 combines with J gene TRBJ1-5; tentative D call: TRBD1 (5 bases). The V gene lost 5 bases and the J gene lost 5 bases, with 13 bases spanning the gap. CDR3 length: 14 amino acids. Germline assignment: CDR1 SEHNR and CDR2 FQNEAQ (reference sequence). DNA of the CDR3: TGTGCCAGCAGCGTGGGGGGGGTGGATCAGCCCCAGCATTTT. Its protein product is CASSVGGVDQPQHF.